This T cell receptor beta chain is drawn from a study of cytomegalovirus exposure and HLA in healthy donors. Study-wide results and limits: A later look showed TCR association rates differing by HLA locus, highest for DRB1 and lowest for HLA-C. Some segments of the V type, notably TRBV6-2 and TRBV6-3, were excluded as indistinguishable. Follow-up analysis seemed to connect common viral pathogens with several of the most significant clusters identified.

Trimming cost V 2 bases and J 6 bases, with 12 bases left between them. The CDR3 consists of 14 residues. Germline V gene sequence: CDR1 SEHNR, CDR2 FQNEAQ (reference sequence). For this clone: The antigen remains unidentified.

13 Jbeta primers and 60 Vbeta primers were used for the PCR. Assay: immunoSEQ multiplex PCR; the TCRdb copy retains only in-frame clones and omits some. This table has over 150,000 clones, 82% appearing once. Sequenced input: PBMCs. V gene TRBV7-9 combines with J gene TRBJ2-3; a weak D match, TRBD2 (5 bases). This clonotype was sampled from a girl aged 5-17 years in good health and CMV-seropositive. CDR3 coding DNA: TGTGCCAGCAGCTTACTCCGCGGGTGGGATACGCAGTATTTT. Protein sequence: CASSLLRGWDTQYF. The full variable domain, its missing parts supplied by reference TRBV7-9 and TRBJ2-3, is DTGVSQNPRHKITKRGQNVTFRCDPISEHNRLYWYRQTLGQGPEFLTYFQNEAQLEKSRLLSDRFSAERPKGSFSTLEIQRTEQGDSAMYLCASSLLRGWDTQYFGPGTRLTVL.